This is a list of T cell receptor beta chains from one sample in a study of blood T cell repertoires in COVID-19. The method was immunoSEQ multiplex PCR; TCRdb's version includes in-frame clones alone and lacks a portion of them. The sample includes about 130,000 clones, roughly 83% of them seen just once. What was sequenced was peripheral blood. All receptors derive from a woman at least 80 years old with acute or convalescent COVID-19. CDR3s include the opening cysteine and the closing phenylalanine or tryptophan. A D gene is named only where the DNA matches it firmly. Clone size is shown for a subset of rows, as once, few, many or a class of expanded clone.

V,J,size,D,length,DNA,CDR3
TRBV29-1,TRBJ1-3,NA,TRBD1,14,TGCAGCGTTCGGACAGGGGGAACTGGAAACACCATATATTTT,CSVRTGGTGNTIYF
TRBV4-2,TRBJ2-2,NA,TRBD2,17,TGTGCCAGCAGTTATGGCGGACTAGGGGTGAACACCGGGGAGCTGTTTTTT,CASSYGGLGVNTGELFF
TRBV7-9,TRBJ2-7,NA,TRBD1,15,TGTGCCAGCAGCTCCAGACAGGGGGTTGGTTACGAGCAGTACTTC,CASSSRQGVGYEQYF
TRBV4-1,TRBJ1-5,few,TRBD1,19,TGCGCCAGCAGCGATAGGGCCTATGACAGGGTGTCTGGCAATCAGCCCCAGCATTTT,CASSDRAYDRVSGNQPQHF
TRBV9,TRBJ2-1,NA,TRBD2,17,TGTGCCAGCAGCGGCGAGGCTAGCGGGGGCCTCTACAATGAGCAGTTCTTC,CASSGEASGGLYNEQFF
TRBV7-2,TRBJ1-2,NA,TRBD1,14,TGTGCCAGCAGCGTCGGGACAGGGAGTGGTGGCTACACCTTC,CASSVGTGSGGYTF
TRBV27,TRBJ2-2,NA,NA,14,TGTGCCAGCAGTTTTTCCTCGAACACCGGGGAGCTGTTTTTT,CASSFSSNTGELFF
TRBV29-1,TRBJ2-6,NA,TRBD2,15,TGCAGCGTCACTAGCGGGGGGGCTGGGGCCAACGTCCTGACTTTC,CSVTSGGAGANVLTF
TRBV19,TRBJ1-5,NA,NA,14,TGTGCCAGTAGTCGGGACACCCTCAATCAGCCCCAGCATTTT,CASSRDTLNQPQHF
TRBV10-2,TRBJ2-1,NA,TRBD1,15,TGCGCCAGCCTCCCGGACAGGAGCTCCTACAATGAGCAGTTCTTC,CASLPDRSSYNEQFF
TRBV5-1,TRBJ2-3,NA,TRBD2,19,TGCGCCAGCAGCCCCGGGACTAGCGGGGGACCTCTAAGAATCGAGACGCAGTATTTT,CASSPGTSGGPLRIETQYF
TRBV6-5,TRBJ1-1,NA,NA,15,TGTGCCAGCAGTCTCCAGGGGCGGCCGGACACTGAAGCTTTCTTT,CASSLQGRPDTEAFF
TRBV4-1,TRBJ2-3,many,NA,16,TGCGCCAGCAGCCAAGATAGGACTAGAGGGGGGGATACGCAGTATTTT,CASSQDRTRGGDTQYF
TRBV7-7,TRBJ2-5,NA,NA,17,TGTGCCAGCAGCTTAGGAGGGGGGGCAGAAGCCGGAGAGACCCAGTACTTC,CASSLGGGAEAGETQYF
TRBV7-6,TRBJ2-2,NA,NA,16,TGTGCCAGCAGCTTACCCCTGGGGGGTCCATCCGGGGAGCTGTTTTTT,CASSLPLGGPSGELFF
TRBV5-1,TRBJ1-1,NA,NA,15,TGCGCCAGCACCAGCGCCGTCGACAGGAACACTGAAGCTTTCTTT,CASTSAVDRNTEAFF
TRBV5-6,TRBJ2-7,NA,NA,11,TGTGCCAGCAGCTTGAGGGGCGAGCAGTACTTC,CASSLRGEQYF
TRBV19,TRBJ1-1,NA,NA,13,TGTGCCAGCCGGGACAACAGAAACACTGAAGCTTTCTTT,CASRDNRNTEAFF
TRBV29-1,TRBJ2-7,NA,NA,13,TGCAGCGTCATCAGCGTATCGGGTTACGAGCAGTACTTC,CSVISVSGYEQYF
TRBV10-3,TRBJ2-7,NA,TRBD1,14,TGTGCCATCAGACTGGACAGGGGAGGCTACGAGCAGTACTTC,CAIRLDRGGYEQYF
TRBV9,TRBJ2-7,NA,TRBD2,13,TGTGCCAGCAGCGGGGACTACCCCTACGAGCAGTACTTC,CASSGDYPYEQYF
TRBV5-5,TRBJ1-5,NA,NA,13,TGTGCCAGCAGCTTGACAGGTAATCAGCCCCAGCATTTT,CASSLTGNQPQHF
TRBV9,TRBJ1-2,NA,TRBD1,16,TGTGCCAGCAGCGACGGACAGGCCGAAGCCCTCTATGGCTACACCTTC,CASSDGQAEALYGYTF
TRBV10-3,TRBJ1-2,once,NA,15,TGTGCCATCAGTGAGTTGAGGGGCGGGGACTATGGCTACACCTTC,CAISELRGGDYGYTF
TRBV5-1,TRBJ1-2,NA,NA,14,TGCGCCAGCAGCTCGGACGGAGGGACTTATGGCTACACCTTC,CASSSDGGTYGYTF
TRBV11-2,TRBJ1-6,NA,NA,14,TGTGCCAGCAGCTTATGGGGAGAGAATTCACCCCTCCACTTT,CASSLWGENSPLHF
TRBV10-2,TRBJ1-5,few,NA,16,TGCGCCAGCAGTGAGTCGAACTTCCAGGGGTACCAGCCCCAGCATTTT,CASSESNFQGYQPQHF
TRBV4-2,TRBJ1-4,NA,NA,15,TGTGCCAGCAGCCAAGATAGCGGGGGCGGTGGAAAACTGTTTTTT,CASSQDSGGGGKLFF
TRBV7-9,TRBJ1-2,medium-sized,NA,14,TGTGCCAGCAGTACCTCAGGGGCTAACTATGGCTACACCTTC,CASSTSGANYGYTF
TRBV4-1,TRBJ1-3,once,NA,18,TGCGCCAGCAGCCAAGATCCCCGAAGGGAGGGCTCTGGAAACACCATATATTTT,CASSQDPRREGSGNTIYF
TRBV10-3,TRBJ1-5,once,NA,16,TGTGCCATCAGTGAGTCGATTAAGGGAGGGAATCAGCCCCAGCATTTT,CAISESIKGGNQPQHF
TRBV6-5,TRBJ2-3,NA,TRBD2,15,TGTGCCAGCAGCACAGCTAGCGGGGGCACAGATACGCAGTATTTT,CASSTASGGTDTQYF
TRBV9,TRBJ2-1,NA,NA,16,TGTGCCAGCAGCGTAGGCCCCGACAGCTCGAACAATGAGCAGTTCTTC,CASSVGPDSSNNEQFF
TRBV9,TRBJ1-4,NA,NA,12,TGTGCCAGCAGCGTAGGGGAGGAAAAACTGTTTTTT,CASSVGEEKLFF
TRBV30,TRBJ1-2,NA,NA,12,TGTGCCTGGAGTGTAAGGGGTCCTCCTCCCACCTTC,CAWSVRGPPPTF
TRBV21-1,TRBJ1-1,NA,NA,16,TGTGCCAGCAGCAAAGGAAACAGGGCGGTGAACACTGAAGCTTTCTTT,CASSKGNRAVNTEAFF
TRBV5-6,TRBJ2-7,NA,NA,16,TGTGCCAGCAGCTTGGCCTCAGGGGTCAAAGAATACGAGCAGTACTTC,CASSLASGVKEYEQYF
TRBV3-1/TRBV3-2,TRBJ2-7,NA,TRBD1,14,TGTGCCAGCAGCAAGGGACAGGCTACCTACGAGCAGTACTTC,CASSKGQATYEQYF
TRBV30,TRBJ1-1,NA,NA,12,TGTGCCTGGAGTAAGGAGAGACCTGAAGCTTTCTTT,CAWSKERPEAFF
TRBV5-1,TRBJ1-2,once,NA,13,TGCGCCAGCAGCTTGGGACAGCCCTATGGCTACACCTTC,CASSLGQPYGYTF
TRBV12-5,TRBJ1-2,NA,NA,14,TGTGCTAGTGGTTTGGAGGCAGGATACTATGGCTACACCTTC,CASGLEAGYYGYTF
TRBV5-6,TRBJ1-6,NA,TRBD1,16,TGTGCCAGCAGCTTGGTAACGGGACAGTTTAATTCACCCCTCCACTTT,CASSLVTGQFNSPLHF
TRBV7-6,TRBJ2-5,NA,NA,15,TGTGCCAGCAGCCCTGCGGACAGCACGGGAGAGACCCAGTACTTC,CASSPADSTGETQYF
TRBV7-9,TRBJ1-1,NA,TRBD1,14,TGTGCCAGCAGCCCGCCGGGACAGCGGACTGAAGCTTTCTTT,CASSPPGQRTEAFF
TRBV27,TRBJ1-2,few,TRBD1,13,TGTGCCAGCAGAACGACAGGGGCCCGTGGCTACACCTTC,CASRTTGARGYTF
TRBV5-4,TRBJ2-7,NA,NA,15,TGTGCCAGCAGTTCGTATCCCAGGGGTTCCTACGAGCAGTACTTC,CASSSYPRGSYEQYF
TRBV7-9,TRBJ2-2,NA,NA,15,TGTGCCAGCAGCTTAGAAGGGGTTCGGACCGGGGAGCTGTTTTTT,CASSLEGVRTGELFF
TRBV3-1/TRBV3-2,TRBJ1-1,NA,NA,15,TGTGCCAGCAGCCAAGGCGGTGTCAGGGGAACTGAAGCTTTCTTT,CASSQGGVRGTEAFF
TRBV4-2,TRBJ1-4,NA,TRBD1,16,TGTGCCAGCAGCCAGCCCACACAGGGGGGAGGAGAAAAACTGTTTTTT,CASSQPTQGGGEKLFF
TRBV4-3,TRBJ1-1,NA,TRBD1,17,TGCGCCAGCAGCCGGATCCCCTCGGGACAGCCGAACACTGAAGCTTTCTTT,CASSRIPSGQPNTEAFF
TRBV11-2,TRBJ1-6,few,TRBD1,15,TGTGCCAGCAGCTTACGGACAGGGATCGGAACACCCCTCCACTTT,CASSLRTGIGTPLHF
TRBV7-7,TRBJ1-1,few,TRBD1,15,TGTGCTAGCGTCATGAGACAGGGGGACAAGACTGAAGCTTTCTTT,CASVMRQGDKTEAFF
TRBV5-1,TRBJ2-5,NA,TRBD1,16,TGCGCCAGCAGCTTGGAGGGACAGGGACTACAAGAGACCCAGTACTTC,CASSLEGQGLQETQYF
TRBV10-3,TRBJ1-5,once,TRBD1,14,TGTGCCATCTCCCAGGACAGGGCCAATCAGCCCCAGCATTTT,CAISQDRANQPQHF
TRBV5-1,TRBJ2-1,NA,TRBD1,16,TGCGCCAGCAGCTTAGGACAGGCGTCCGTATACAATGAGCAGTTCTTC,CASSLGQASVYNEQFF
TRBV2,TRBJ2-7,once,NA,13,TGTGCCAGCAGTGAGGTAGGGGGGGACGAGCAGTACTTC,CASSEVGGDEQYF
TRBV11-2,TRBJ2-2,NA,NA,16,TGTGCCAGCAGCAGGATCGGACAGACGAACACCGGGGAGCTGTTTTTT,CASSRIGQTNTGELFF
TRBV7-2,TRBJ2-7,NA,NA,14,TGTGCCAGCAGCTTAGTAGGGGGAGCCTACGAGCAGTACTTC,CASSLVGGAYEQYF
TRBV4-3,TRBJ2-3,NA,TRBD1,18,TGCGCCAGCAGCCGGAACTGGGGCCGGGACAGGGTGAAAGATACGCAGTATTTT,CASSRNWGRDRVKDTQYF
TRBV6-5,TRBJ1-5,NA,TRBD1,14,TGTGCCAGCAGAGGACAGGGGGCCGGTCAGCCCCAGCATTTT,CASRGQGAGQPQHF